This T cell receptor beta chain was profiled in a study of OX40 agonist ivuxolimab in advanced cancers. Study context: Six ivuxolimab dose levels, 0.01 to 10 mg/kg, were given intravenously every 2 weeks. Study-wide points: Expanded clones tended on average to be more numerous among CD8+ T cells than CD4+.

Exclusion of a patient followed from autoimmune disease history or systemic immunosuppression. Germline V CDR1 and CDR2: MGHRA, YSYEKL. V lost 3 bases, J lost 0 bases, and 14 bases lay in between. This CDR3 contains 16 residues. Repertoires were generated with immunoSEQ multiplex PCR, while TCRdb's copy carries only in-frame clones and drops some. The sample consists of roughly 30,000 clones, 88% of them appearing once. Details on this clone: The antigen is unknown.

The rearrangement uses TRBV4-1 and TRBJ1-2; no clear D. Sequenced material: CD4+ or CD8+ T cells sorted from blood, taken in a trial of the OX40 agonist ivuxolimab. This clonotype was obtained from an adult with an advanced solid tumor such as melanoma, head and neck, liver or kidney cancer. CDR3 coding DNA: TGCGCCAGCAGCCAGCCAGTAGGACCATCTAACTATGGCTACACCTTC. This gives the protein CASSQPVGPSNYGYTF.